The rows below give T cell receptor beta chains drawn from one sample of a study of shared clonotypes between healthy human individuals. Clones were sequenced by immunoSEQ multiplex PCR, and TCRdb holds only the in-frame ones, with some missing. The profile shows a few million clones, 80% to 95% of them singletons. The sample taken for sequencing was naive CD4+ T cells from PBMCs. The receptors were sampled from a man aged 18 to 30 in good health. Some clones in this sample may be carry-over from other donors' samples. Both conserved end residues are part of each CDR3. The D gene is left open where the match is weak. Where a row states a size, it is once, few, many or the class of an expanded clone; other rows omit it.

v_call	d_call	j_call	clone_size	cdr3_aa	cdr3_nt
TRBV7-2	NA	TRBJ2-1	once	CASSLDGGTTYNEQFF	TGTGCCAGCAGCTTAGACGGCGGGACGACCTACAATGAGCAGTTCTTC
TRBV11-2	NA	TRBJ1-5	NA	CASSLAGSTQHF	TGTGCCAGCAGCTTGGCGGGGAGCACCCAGCATTTT
TRBV7-9	NA	TRBJ2-1	once	CASSLEGLTAEQFF	TGTGCCAGCAGCTTAGAGGGTTTGACGGCTGAGCAGTTCTTC
TRBV6-6	NA	TRBJ1-1	once	CASSPGGGLGAFF	TGTGCCAGCAGTCCTGGGGGGGGCTTGGGGGCTTTCTTT
TRBV6-1	NA	TRBJ1-1	NA	CASSAIMANMGTEAFF	TGTGCCAGCAGTGCCATAATGGCGAATATGGGCACTGAAGCTTTCTTT
TRBV9	TRBD2	TRBJ2-1	NA	CASSEGLADNEQFF	TGTGCCAGCAGCGAGGGTCTAGCGGACAATGAGCAGTTCTTC
TRBV6-5	NA	TRBJ1-6	NA	CASSYSAGFSPLHF	TGTGCCAGCAGTTACTCGGCAGGGTTTTCACCCCTCCACTTT
TRBV4-2	NA	TRBJ1-4	once	CASSQEDRPGEKLFF	TGTGCCAGCAGCCAAGAAGACAGGCCTGGGGAAAAACTGTTTTTT
TRBV29-1	TRBD2	TRBJ2-7	NA	CSVSVGSGRYEQYF	TGCAGCGTGTCTGTTGGGAGCGGGAGATACGAGCAGTACTTC
TRBV11-2	TRBD1	TRBJ2-7	NA	CASSRQGSSYEQYF	TGTGCCAGCAGTAGACAGGGTTCGTCCTACGAGCAGTACTTC
TRBV28	NA	TRBJ2-1	NA	CASSFPFSYNEQFF	TGTGCCAGCAGTTTCCCCTTCTCCTACAATGAGCAGTTCTTC
TRBV5-1	NA	TRBJ2-3	NA	CASSSAVITDTQYF	TGCGCCAGCAGCTCAGCGGTTATCACAGATACGCAGTATTTT
TRBV5-1	NA	TRBJ2-5	NA	CASSSGAAYETQYF	TGCGCCAGCAGTTCAGGGGCAGCGTATGAGACCCAGTACTTC
TRBV4-3	NA	TRBJ2-7	NA	CASSRTLTYEQYF	TGCGCCAGCAGCCGGACGTTAACCTACGAGCAGTACTTC
TRBV5-5	TRBD2	TRBJ2-5	NA	CASRWRLAGGLSETQYF	TGTGCCAGCAGGTGGAGACTAGCGGGAGGTTTATCGGAGACCCAGTACTTC
TRBV4-1	NA	TRBJ1-2	NA	CASSHTPNRLGYGYTF	TGCGCCAGCAGCCATACCCCGAACCGCCTGGGCTATGGCTACACCTTC
TRBV5-1	NA	TRBJ1-2	NA	CASSPEGGAYGYTF	TGCGCCAGCAGCCCCGAGGGGGGGGCCTATGGCTACACCTTC
TRBV5-6	TRBD1	TRBJ2-2	NA	CASSLLGAGGADTGELFF	TGTGCCAGCAGCCTGCTTGGAGCAGGGGGCGCGGACACCGGGGAGCTGTTTTTT
TRBV28	NA	TRBJ1-2	NA	CASRGGGAANYGYTF	TGTGCCAGTAGAGGGGGAGGGGCTGCTAACTATGGCTACACCTTC
TRBV2	NA	TRBJ2-2	NA	CASTTAAVAGELFF	TGTGCCAGCACTACGGCCGCCGTGGCCGGGGAGCTGTTTTTT
TRBV7-9	NA	TRBJ1-1	NA	CASSFGPGTEAFF	NA
TRBV5-1	TRBD1	TRBJ2-1	NA	CASGPGQGSYNEQFF	TGCGCCAGCGGCCCGGGACAGGGCTCCTACAATGAGCAGTTCTTC
TRBV29-1	NA	TRBJ1-2	NA	CSGIQGGYGYTF	TGCAGCGGCATACAGGGAGGCTATGGCTACACCTTC
TRBV30	NA	TRBJ2-5	NA	CAWKGFPAQETQYF	TGTGCCTGGAAGGGTTTCCCGGCTCAAGAGACCCAGTACTTC
TRBV7-9	NA	TRBJ1-3	NA	CASSLDRPSGNTIYF	TGTGCCAGCAGCTTAGACAGGCCTTCTGGAAACACCATATATTTT
TRBV2	NA	TRBJ2-5	NA	CASSQIDRSAATQYF	TGTGCCAGCAGTCAAATCGACAGGTCGGCGGCGACCCAGTACTTC
TRBV2	NA	TRBJ2-7	NA	CASSVLAEQYF	TGTGCCAGCAGTGTTCTGGCCGAGCAGTACTTC
TRBV5-6	TRBD1	TRBJ1-1	NA	CASSARDSPIGAFF	TGTGCCAGCAGCGCCAGGGACAGTCCCATTGGGGCTTTCTTT
TRBV19	TRBD1	TRBJ2-3	NA	CASSRQGADTQYF	TGTGCCAGTAGTAGACAGGGAGCAGATACGCAGTATTTT
TRBV15	NA	TRBJ1-4	NA	CATSREGRVFEKLFF	TGTGCCACCAGCAGAGAAGGCAGGGTTTTTGAAAAACTGTTTTTT
TRBV7-2	NA	TRBJ1-3	NA	CASGEGSGNTIYF	TGTGCCAGCGGAGAAGGTAGTGGAAACACCATATATTTT
TRBV6-5	NA	TRBJ2-7	NA	CASSYSGYGSYEQYF	TGTGCCAGCAGTTACTCGGGGTACGGCTCCTACGAGCAGTACTTC
TRBV5-1	TRBD1	TRBJ2-7	NA	CASSRDRGQEQYF	TGCGCCAGCAGCCGGGACAGGGGGCAAGAGCAGTACTTC
TRBV27	NA	TRBJ2-3	NA	CASRRSTDTQYF	TGTGCCAGCAGACGCAGCACAGATACGCAGTATTTT
TRBV7-2	NA	TRBJ2-3	NA	CASSLVQGADTQYF	TGTGCCAGCAGCCTGGTCCAGGGCGCAGATACGCAGTATTTT
TRBV7-9	NA	TRBJ1-5	NA	CASSLNGPNQPQHF	TGTGCCAGCAGCTTAAATGGGCCAAATCAGCCCCAGCATTTT
TRBV19	NA	TRBJ2-2	NA	CASSTLPANTGELFF	TGTGCCAGTAGTACCCTACCCGCGAACACCGGGGAGCTGTTTTTT
TRBV7-9	TRBD1	TRBJ1-3	once	CASSPGGMSSGNTIYF	TGTGCCAGCAGCCCAGGGGGCATGAGCTCTGGAAACACCATATATTTT
TRBV6-5	NA	TRBJ1-2	NA	CASSYSGTDNYGYTF	TGTGCCAGCAGTTACTCGGGAACAGACAACTATGGCTACACCTTC
TRBV11-2	NA	TRBJ2-7	NA	CASSLAIGRTYEQYF	TGTGCCAGCAGCTTAGCTATTGGCAGAACCTACGAGCAGTACTTC
TRBV4-3	TRBD1	TRBJ2-5	NA	CASSPVPHRGSPGETQYF	TGCGCCAGCAGCCCCGTCCCACACAGGGGCAGTCCAGGGGAGACCCAGTACTTC
TRBV5-1	NA	TRBJ2-1	NA	CASSLGAGPYNEQFF	TGCGCCAGCAGCTTGGGGGCGGGACCCTACAATGAGCAGTTCTTC
TRBV27	TRBD1	TRBJ1-5	NA	CASSLGTGGSNQPQHF	TGTGCCAGCAGTCTAGGGACAGGGGGGAGCAATCAGCCCCAGCATTTT
TRBV5-1	NA	TRBJ2-7	once	CASTLGGPYEQYF	TGCGCCAGCACGCTTGGCGGGCCCTACGAGCAGTACTTC
TRBV7-3	NA	TRBJ2-7	NA	CASSLNRDSYEQYF	TGTGCCAGCAGCTTAAACAGGGACTCCTACGAGCAGTACTTC